This T cell receptor beta chain stems from a study of shared clonotypes between healthy human individuals. From germline, CDR1 is SGHRS and CDR2 YFSETQ. This CDR3 has 17 residues. Unmatched junction bases numbered 13, after V lost 7 bases and J lost 4 bases. Study-level results: Clonotype sharing across donors was expected to vary with sequencing depth. Estimated richness values were generally larger in naive subsets than in memory subsets. What rarefaction showed was incomplete sorted-subset sequencing despite large depth.

TCRdb's table, derived via immunoSEQ multiplex PCR, lists solely in-frame clones and lacks some. Among about 1 million clones, approximately 72% were seen once, and the ten largest hold approximately 1.5%. This clone was seen a few times. Antigen unknown. The material sequenced was memory CD4+ T cells sorted from blood. As to subset: CD45RA-negative fraction. The rearrangement uses TRBV5-1 and TRBJ2-6; 8 bases fit TRBD2. The sequence was obtained from a young man in good health. The CDR3 nucleotides read TGCGCCAGCTGCGTGGGTAGCGGGGAAGGAGGGGCCAACGTCCTGACTTTC. Amino acids: CASCVGSGEGGANVLTF.